One and the same sample provided the 32 T cell receptor beta chains below, sequenced in a study of shared clonotypes between healthy human individuals. The method was immunoSEQ multiplex PCR; TCRdb's version includes in-frame clones alone and lacks a portion of them. The sample has 2 million to 3 million clones, roughly 93% seen once; the top ten hold approximately 0.36%. Sequencing used naive CD4+ T cells from PBMCs. Subset meaning: CD45RA+ positively selected. These receptors were taken from a man aged 18 to 35 in good health. Some clones in this sample may be carry-over from other donors' samples.

The rearrangement joins TRBV4-1 to TRBJ1-1; D gene uncertain. Germline V gene data show CDR1 as MGHRA and CDR2 as YSYEKL. The CDR3 runs 15 residues. Trimming left V 4 bases short and J 2 bases short, with 14 bases between. CDR3 DNA: TGCGCCAGCAGCCTCGGTCCTTGGGGAAACACTGAAGCTTTCTTT. Its protein is CASSLGPWGNTEAFF.

V gene TRBV7-2 combines with J gene TRBJ2-1; the match to TRBD2 covers 11 bases. V was clipped by 2 bases and J by 4 bases; unmatched bases: 10. This CDR3 region has 18 residues. In germline, CDR1 is SGHTA, CDR2 FQGNSA. The CDR3 region is CASSLSGLAAKVYNEQFF. CDR3 nucleotide sequence: TGTGCCAGCAGCTTATCGGGACTAGCGGCTAAAGTTTACAATGAGCAGTTCTTC.

CDR3 in amino acids: CASSGWGVNQPQHF. The CDR3 nucleotides are TGTGCCAGCAGTGGGTGGGGGGTCAATCAGCCCCAGCATTTT. The chain recombines TRBV2 with TRBJ1-5; possibly TRBD1 for D (5 bases). Germline values: CDR1 SNHLY, CDR2 FYNNEI. The CDR3 runs to 14 residues. V was clipped by 4 bases and J by 3 bases, with 10 bases between them. Combining the CDR3 with reference TRBV2 and TRBJ1-5 gives the whole variable domain EPEVTQTPSHQVTQMGQEVILRCVPISNHLYFYWYRQILGQKVEFLVSFYNNEISEKSEIFDDQFSVERPDGSNFTLKIRSTKLEDSAMYFCASSGWGVNQPQHFGDGTRLSIL.

This chain uses TRBV5-6 with TRBJ1-4, with unresolved D. Trimming left V 7 bases short and J 8 bases short, with 15 bases between. The germline gives CDR1 SGHDT, CDR2 YYEEEE. CDR3 size: 13 residues. CDR3: CASCSWGTEKLFF. CDR3 DNA: TGTGCCAGCTGCTCATGGGGAACAGAAAAACTGTTTTTT.

This chain uses TRBV21-1 with TRBJ1-2; the table's D call, TRBD1, was not checked against the DNA. TRBV21-1 is tagged as a pseudogene. This CDR3 spans 14 amino acids. CDR3 region: CASSSSTGGYGYTF. CDR3 nucleotides: TGTGCCAGCAGCTCATCGACAGGGGGCTATGGCTACACCTTC.

The chain recombines TRBV5-6 with TRBJ1-2; TRBD1 is a possible D gene (5 bases). CDR1 and CDR2 from the germline V gene are SGHDT and YYEEEE. The CDR3 loop spans 12 amino acids. The V end was cut by 6 bases, the J end by 2 bases, with 8 bases between. CDR3 region: CASNRQNYGYTF. DNA for the CDR3: TGTGCCAGCAATCGACAGAACTATGGCTACACCTTC.

This CDR3 reads CASSILAGTDTQYF. The CDR3 bases are TGTGCCAGCAGCATCCTAGCGGGAACGGATACGCAGTATTTT. This sequence joins TRBV21-1 and TRBJ2-3; the table's D call, TRBD2, was not checked against the DNA. TRBV21-1 is a known pseudogene. The length of the CDR3 is 14 residues.

The chain joins TRBV7-3 to TRBJ2-5; D is undetermined. Germline CDR1 and CDR2: SGHTA and FQGTGA. Trimming removed 5 bases at V and 3 bases at J, with 10 bases between. The CDR3 covers 13 residues. CDR3 amino acids: CASSPAPKETQYF. In DNA form, the CDR3 reads TGTGCCAGCAGCCCTGCCCCAAAAGAGACCCAGTACTTC.

This clone has only one observation. The DNA of the CDR3 is TGTGCCAGCAGTTACGGGACTAGCGGGACCACCGGGGAGCTGTTTTTT. It codes for CASSYGTSGTTGELFF. The V gene is TRBV6-6, the J gene TRBJ2-2; 13 bases are a match to TRBD2. The CDR3 is made up of 16 amino acids. Germline V CDR1 and CDR2: MNHNY, SVGAGI (reference sequence). J lost 4 bases, V lost 2 bases, and 1 base had no gene match.

The count of this clone is one. The V and J genes are TRBV6-5 and TRBJ1-2; D gene ambiguous. This CDR3 region has 15 residues. Trimming pared 3 bases from V and 5 bases from J, leaving 16 bases between. Germline V gene data show CDR1 as MNHEY and CDR2 as SVGAGI. The CDR3, as DNA: TGTGCCAGCAGTTATTCCGGACGGGGTGTGTATGGCTACACCTTC. Protein product: CASSYSGRGVYGYTF.

Concerning this clone: Other nucleotide sequences from this sample produce the same CDR3. The chain links TRBV7-3 to TRBJ2-1, with 15 bases that match TRBD2. Germline V gene sequence: CDR1 SGHTA, CDR2 FQGTGA. CDR3 length: 16 residues. Trimming cost V 5 bases and J 4 bases; bases outside gene matches: 3. In nucleotides, the CDR3 is TGTGCCAGCAGCCCGGGGACTAGCGGGAGGTACAATGAGCAGTTCTTC. As protein: CASSPGTSGRYNEQFF.

The chain employs TRBV4-2 and TRBJ2-7; 7 nucleotides match TRBD2. There are 16 residues in the CDR3. The J segment lost 7 bases and the V segment lost 1 base, leaving 13 bases of the junction unmatched. The germline gives CDR1 LGHNA, CDR2 YNFKEQ. CDR3 in amino acids: CASSQVIQSGTREQYF. The DNA of the CDR3 is TGTGCCAGCAGCCAAGTGATCCAGAGCGGGACGCGGGAGCAGTACTTC.

CDR3 sequence reads: CASSRGQYSGNTIYF. DNA for the CDR3: TGTGCCAGCAGCCGGGGACAATACTCTGGAAACACCATATATTTT. V usage is TRBV28 and J usage is TRBJ1-3, with a tentative D call TRBD1 (6 bases). This CDR3 comprises 15 residues. CDR1 is MDHEN, CDR2 SYDVKM, per germline. Deletions cut 6 bases from V and 0 bases from J, with 12 bases between.

This chain links TRBV6-1 with TRBJ1-5; 12 bases match TRBD1. With 3 bases clipped from V and 2 bases from J, the junction kept 5 bases outside the gene matches. Per the germline V gene, CDR1 is MNHNS and CDR2 is SASEGT. The CDR3 runs 17 residues. The CDR3 DNA sequence: TGTGCCAGCAGTGAGGGGACAGGGGGCTTGCGCAATCAGCCCCAGCATTTT. It translates to CASSEGTGGLRNQPQHF.

J is TRBJ2-1 and V is TRBV9; 9 bases are shared with TRBD2. The length of the CDR3 is 19 residues. Trimming took 0 bases from V and 5 from J; bases not matched to a gene: 15. Germline V lookup: CDR1 SGDLS, CDR2 YYNGEE. The CDR3 coding sequence is TGTGCCAGCAGCGTAGTGGTTGGTTTAGCGGGAGACGTGGACAATGAGCAGTTCTTC. Its translation: CASSVVVGLAGDVDNEQFF.

The J gene is TRBJ2-1, the V gene TRBV28; possibly TRBD2 for D (7 bases). Between the trimmed V and J ends, which lost 11 bases and 2 bases, there was a span of 13 bases. Per germline, CDR1 MDHEN and CDR2 SYDVKM. The length of the CDR3 is 13 residues. The CDR3 coding sequence is TGTGCCGAGGGGGGGGGAGCCTACAATGAGCAGTTCTTC. It yields the protein CAEGGGAYNEQFF.

The gene calls are TRBV5-6 and TRBJ2-7; D remains unclear. V gave up 1 base and J gave up 1 base, with 3 bases separating them. This CDR3 comprises 12 residues. In germline, CDR1 is SGHDT, CDR2 YYEEEE. The CDR3 DNA reads TGTGCCAGCAGCTTGATGTCCTACGAGCAGTACTTC. Protein sequence: CASSLMSYEQYF.

V is TRBV6-5 and J is TRBJ2-5; D gene uncertain. Trimming stripped 7 bases from V and 4 bases from J, with 10 bases between. The CDR3 sequence is 12 residues long. Germline values: CDR1 MNHEY, CDR2 SVGAGI. The CDR3 spells CASNLPAETQYF. CDR3 nucleotide sequence: TGTGCCAGCAATCTCCCCGCAGAGACCCAGTACTTC.

This rearrangement joins TRBV28 to TRBJ1-1; TRBD1 agrees at 7 bases. Germline V gene sequence: CDR1 MDHEN, CDR2 SYDVKM. The ends lost 2 bases at V and 6 bases at J; junction bases unmatched: 0. The CDR3 contains 12 residues. CDR3: CASSLGTAEAFF. CDR3 nucleotides: TGTGCCAGCAGTTTAGGGACAGCTGAAGCTTTCTTT.

The chain combines TRBV29-1 with TRBJ2-1; D possibly uses TRBD1 or TRBD2 (5 bases each). V dropped 4 bases and J dropped 7 bases, with 17 bases sitting between them. This CDR3 is 14 amino acids long. Germline CDR1 reads SQVTM; CDR2 reads ANQGSEA. The CDR3 DNA reads as TGCAGCGTTGGGTCGGGACGGCTCCTAAATGAGCAGTTCTTC. Its translation is CSVGSGRLLNEQFF.

The CDR3 region is CSDTRGYGYTF. The CDR3 DNA reads TGCAGCGACACCAGGGGATATGGCTACACCTTC. V is TRBV29-1 and J is TRBJ1-2; possibly TRBD1 for D (6 bases). Germline-derived CDR1 and CDR2 are SQVTM and ANQGSEA. This CDR3 spans 11 amino acids. V was clipped by 7 bases and J by 5 bases, with 11 bases between them.

The chain combines TRBV19 with TRBJ1-5; a possible D gene is TRBD1 (6 bases). This CDR3 spans 13 amino acids. The V end was cut by 5 bases, the J end by 5 bases, with 10 bases between. CDR1 is LNHDA and CDR2 is SQIVND in the germline V gene (reference sequence). The CDR3, as DNA: TGTGCCAGTAGTGAACAGGGCCATCAGCCCCAGCATTTT. It yields the protein CASSEQGHQPQHF.

V is TRBV28 and J is TRBJ2-5, with TRBD1 as a possible D gene (6 bases). The CDR3 sequence is 13 residues long. Trimming took off 8 bases at V and 5 bases at J, with 15 bases between the two ends. CDR1 is MDHEN, CDR2 SYDVKM, per germline. This chain's CDR3 is CASYPDQGETQYF. The CDR3 DNA reads TGTGCCAGCTACCCCGACCAGGGGGAGACCCAGTACTTC.

The chain joins TRBV15 to TRBJ1-5, with TRBD1 matching over 7 bases. The CDR3 has 15 residues. The trim removed 6 bases at V and 0 bases at J, leaving 5 bases unmatched. Germline V lookup: CDR1 LNHNV, CDR2 YYDKDF (reference sequence). CDR3 sequence (DNA): TGTGCCACCAGACAGGGGTTCTATAGCAATCAGCCCCAGCATTTT. Residues: CATRQGFYSNQPQHF.

The V and J genes are TRBV27 and TRBJ2-7; D not certain. V shed 0 bases and J shed 2 bases, with 8 bases lying between them. The CDR3 runs 14 residues. The germline gives CDR1 MNHEY, CDR2 SMNVEV (reference sequence). DNA of the CDR3: TGTGCCAGCAGTTTATCTGTGCCAACCTACGAGCAGTACTTC. Protein sequence: CASSLSVPTYEQYF.

This chain connects TRBV28 to TRBJ2-3; 12 bases are a match to TRBD1. Germline V gene data show CDR1 as MDHEN and CDR2 as SYDVKM. CDR3 length: 18 residues. V lost 3 bases to trimming and J lost 4 bases; unmatched junction nucleotides: 11. The CDR3 sequence: CASSLAGLGQGAPDTQYF. The CDR3 bases are TGTGCCAGCAGTTTGGCGGGGTTGGGACAGGGGGCCCCAGATACGCAGTATTTT.

This chain joins TRBV11-1 and TRBJ2-5, with D perhaps TRBD2 (6 bases). There are 14 residues in the CDR3. The ends were cut back, 5 bases at V and 7 bases at J, with 17 bases in the middle. The germline CDR1 and CDR2 sequences are SGHAT and FQDESV (reference sequence). The CDR3 sequence is CASSLRGGLVTQYF. DNA of the CDR3: TGTGCCAGCAGCCTGCGTGGGGGGTTAGTGACCCAGTACTTC. Filled out from reference TRBV11-1 and TRBJ2-5, the complete variable domain reads EAEVAQSPRYKITEKSQAVAFWCDPISGHATLYWYRQILGQGPELLVQFQDESVVDDSQLPKDRFSAERLKGVDSTLKIQPAELGDSAMYLCASSLRGGLVTQYFGPGTRLLVL.

The chain recombines TRBV4-3 with TRBJ2-2, with D unresolved. V was trimmed by 4 bases and J by 6 bases, leaving 12 bases between them. This CDR3 spans 14 amino acids. Looked up from germline, CDR1 is LGHNA and CDR2 is YSLEER. The CDR3 protein is CASSLGDKAGELFF. In DNA form, the CDR3 reads TGCGCCAGCAGCCTTGGAGACAAGGCCGGGGAGCTGTTTTTT.

The rearrangement links TRBV6-5 to TRBJ1-4; no firm D call. The CDR3 consists of 15 residues. Trimming stripped 4 bases from V and 0 bases from J, with 9 bases between. Germline V gene sequence: CDR1 MNHEY, CDR2 SVGAGI. As DNA, the CDR3 is TGTGCCAGCAGTTTGAGGCGAACAACTAATGAAAAACTGTTTTTT. This gives the protein CASSLRRTTNEKLFF.

This clone was observed a single time. V is TRBV28 and J is TRBJ1-5; the D gene is possibly TRBD1 (5 bases). The CDR3 runs to 14 residues. Between the trimmed V and J ends, which lost 4 bases and 6 bases, there was a span of 13 bases. The germline V gene has CDR1 MDHEN and CDR2 SYDVKM. The CDR3 loop is CASSSPGGLQPQHF. Written as DNA, the CDR3 is TGTGCCAGCAGTTCCCCGGGGGGACTTCAGCCCCAGCATTTT.

This chain links TRBV5-1 with TRBJ2-7, with 8 bases lining up with TRBD2. The CDR3 spans 14 residues. The trim removed 4 bases at V and 0 bases at J, leaving 3 bases unmatched. Germline V lookup: CDR1 SGHRS, CDR2 YFSETQ. The CDR3 reads CASSLLAASYEQYF. CDR3 bases: TGCGCCAGCAGCCTACTAGCGGCCTCCTACGAGCAGTACTTC.

This clone is a singleton in its sample. Other DNA sequences in this specimen translate into the identical CDR3. The chain joins TRBV5-1 to TRBJ2-1; D possibly corresponds to TRBD2 (5 bases). The CDR3 length is 14 residues. Trimming stripped 2 bases from V and 4 bases from J, with 10 bases between. Germline CDR1 SGHRS, CDR2 YFSETQ. The CDR3 here is CASSLAVGYNEQFF. CDR3 nucleotides: TGCGCCAGCAGCTTAGCGGTAGGTTACAATGAGCAGTTCTTC.